This T cell receptor (beta chain) was observed in a study of T-cell reconstitution after alpha-beta-depleted transplantation in children (TCRdb year 2016). Regarding the complete study: The study quantitatively tracked T-cell immune reconstitution after TCRalphabeta/CD19-depleted allogeneic hematopoietic cell transplantation in children using TCR repertoire profiling. Overall study outcomes, separate from this receptor: Hyperexpanded clone frequencies declined over subsequent months; after one year, T-cell counts and TCRbeta diversity were mostly attributed to newly produced T cells. The high TCRbeta diversity at day 60 in some patients was ascribed to recipient T cells and intrathymic progenitors that had survived conditioning. Apparently early alphabetaT-cell count recovery about two months after transplant reportedly relied on only several hundred rapidly expanded clones derived from non-depleted graft cells.

The treatment or condition label of this sample denotes: allogeneic hematopoietic cell transplantation with graft depleted of TCRalphabeta T cells and CD19 B cells. Transplant recipients were children who received TCRalphabeta/CD19-depleted allogeneic hematopoietic cell grafts. Trimming takes 6 bases from V and 4 bases from J, and the germline ends sit 15 bases apart. From its cysteine to its phenylalanine, the CDR3 spans 14 amino acids. Solely the CDR3 DNA is kept, with 42 bases framed from the first base. CDR1 is given as ENHRY and CDR2 as SYGVKD, both from the germline V gene. As for this clonotype: It has no known antigen specificity. Base qualities are not recorded, but no much larger clone differs from it by a single base.

Library construction relied on PCR. The listed sequencing device is Illumina HiSeq 2500. To normalize quantification of the TCRbeta repertoire, the TCR libraries were built with molecular barcoding that relied on unique molecular identifiers. TCRdb handled the public reads itself, with Q25 trimming in fastp and clone calling in MiXCR, and kept productive beta chains. Every CDR3 protein is listed once, alongside the most common genes and DNA of its rows. The sample contains some 840,000 distinct CDR3 sequences, roughly 15% of them found a single time. The top ten hold around 5% of the sample. The sequence joins TRBV10-3 to TRBJ2-5; a weak D assignment points to TRBD1 (6 bases agree). Sample: PBMCs, mostly from graft donor cells, taken 360 days after TCRalphabeta/CD19-depleted stem cell transplant. The receptor was isolated from a male patient between 5 and 17 years old who had a stem cell transplant for acute lymphoblastic leukemia, so the T cells may come from the graft donor. The CDR3 protein is CAIRGQSLGETQYF. The bases read TGTGCCATCAGAGGACAGAGCTTGGGAGAGACCCAGTACTTC.